This TCR beta chain was observed in a study of T cell responses to AZD1222 COVID-19 vaccine. Regarding this clone: What it recognizes is unknown.

Clones were sequenced by immunoSEQ multiplex PCR, and TCRdb holds only the in-frame ones, with some missing. This sample has some 150,000 clones; approximately 90% occur once, and the top ten carry roughly 4%. Germline V gene data show CDR1 as MNHEY and CDR2 as SVGEGT. This CDR3 is built from 14 residues. Trimming cost V 3 bases and J 2 bases, with 11 bases left between them. Study observations and caveats: Repertoires were obtained solely post-peak T cell response. There were mostly white British donors and more females than males, and clonal diversity was possibly underestimated. Spike-specific TCR breadth and depth rose after two AZD1222 doses. Only 5 or 6 people who got AZD1222 tested seropositive at baseline.

J is TRBJ2-7 and V is TRBV6-2 or TRBV6-3; TRBD2 is a possible D gene (6 bases). This specimen was peripheral blood, taken 28 days after the second dose of the MenACWY control vaccine. This TCR came from an adult who received the MenACWY meningococcal vaccine as a control. CDR3 in amino acids: CASSYGGATYEQYF. CDR3 coding DNA: TGTGCCAGCAGTTATGGCGGGGCGACCTACGAGCAGTACTTC.